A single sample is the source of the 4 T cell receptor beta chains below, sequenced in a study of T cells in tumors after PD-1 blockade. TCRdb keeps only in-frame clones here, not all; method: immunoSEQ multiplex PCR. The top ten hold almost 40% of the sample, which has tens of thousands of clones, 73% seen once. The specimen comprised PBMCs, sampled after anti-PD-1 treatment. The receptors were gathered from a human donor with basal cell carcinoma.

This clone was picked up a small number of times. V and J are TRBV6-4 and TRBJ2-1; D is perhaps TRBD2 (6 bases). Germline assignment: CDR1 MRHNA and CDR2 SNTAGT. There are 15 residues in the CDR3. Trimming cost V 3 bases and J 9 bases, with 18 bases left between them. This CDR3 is CASSEGLVGSAEQFF. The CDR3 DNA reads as TGTGCCAGCAGTGAAGGTCTTGTCGGGAGCGCTGAGCAGTTCTTC.

The CDR3 nucleotides are TGTGCCAGCAGCTTAGGGGACAGTGGTGCAGATACGCAGTATTTT. Protein product: CASSLGDSGADTQYF. The chain links TRBV7-2 to TRBJ2-3, with 7 bases matching TRBD1. CDR3 length: 15 residues. Trimming at V came to 1 base and at J to 4 bases, leaving 5 bases not matched to a gene. The germline CDR1 and CDR2 sequences are SGHTA and FQGNSA.

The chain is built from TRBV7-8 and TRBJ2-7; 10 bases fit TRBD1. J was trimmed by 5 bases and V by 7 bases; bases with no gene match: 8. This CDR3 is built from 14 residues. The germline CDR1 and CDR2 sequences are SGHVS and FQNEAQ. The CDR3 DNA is TGTGCCAGCACCGACAGGGGGCTTTCCCACGAGCAGTACTTC. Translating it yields CASTDRGLSHEQYF.

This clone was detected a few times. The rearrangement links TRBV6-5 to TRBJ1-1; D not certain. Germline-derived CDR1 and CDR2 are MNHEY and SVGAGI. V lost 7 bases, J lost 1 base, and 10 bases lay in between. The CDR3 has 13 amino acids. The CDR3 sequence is CASTRARNTEAFF. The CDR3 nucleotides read TGTGCCAGCACGAGGGCCCGGAACACTGAAGCTTTCTTT.